This T cell receptor (beta chain) was retrieved from a study of OX40 agonist ivuxolimab in advanced cancers. Study-wide points: Average numbers of expanded clones were greater in CD8+ T cells than in CD4+.

Data came from immunoSEQ multiplex PCR; TCRdb stores just in-frame clones and leaves some out. The sample holds under 65,000 clones, around 93% seen once. As concerns this clone: Antigen: not known.

This CDR3 has 13 amino acids. Germline V lookup: CDR1 WSHSY, CDR2 SAAADI. V gave up 3 bases and J gave up 5 bases, with 8 bases separating them. This specimen consisted of CD4+ or CD8+ T cells sorted from blood, obtained in a trial of the OX40 agonist ivuxolimab. The rearrangement links TRBV10-2 to TRBJ1-5, with D hard to call. This TCR came from an adult with an advanced solid tumor such as melanoma, head and neck, liver or kidney cancer. CDR3 sequence reads: CASSDSYYQPQHF. The DNA of the CDR3 is TGCGCCAGCAGTGACAGTTATTATCAGCCCCAGCATTTT.